What follows describes a single T cell receptor (beta chain). The clone's antigen remains unknown. Base qualities were left out, and no much larger clone turns up one base away. These data belong to a study of cytomegalovirus exposure and HLA in healthy donors (dated by TCRdb to between 2016 and 2019). A note on the overall study: According to an earlier analysis of 450 to 650 of the donors, 150 million to 200 million T cells yielded over 90 million unique TCR beta sequences and about 280 Gb of sequence data. About 280 gigabases of sequencing data and tens of millions of unique TCR sequences made up an early release that covered around 640 HLA-typed donors. Among the roughly 430 genotyped donors, roughly 80% belonged to the genetic ancestry cluster associated with self-reported Caucasian donors. The study was designed to test whether signatures of past pathogen exposure could be identified by cataloging public T cell receptors. The study profiled the T cell repertoires of under 700 subjects by immunosequencing and related them to cytomegalovirus serostatus. In addition to the first cohort of hundreds of subjects, a separate validation cohort of 120 different subjects was used. High-throughput TCR immunosequencing, statistical association of individual TCRs with disease status, and machine learning were combined to predict cytomegalovirus infection status. A later analysis re-examined previously published TCR beta repertoires from around 670 donors and added high-resolution HLA genotyping to investigate patterns of TCR occurrence. In the later analysis, no new phenotypic data were used to find candidate immune exposures; instead, reliance was placed on TCR beta sequences and their occurrence across donors. An earlier analysis of approximately 500 of the donors applied high-throughput TCR beta sequencing to assess whether each TCR beta V gene segment acted as functional or pseudogenic. Donor age, sex, ethnicity and CMV serostatus were compiled alongside the repertoire data. In a later genetic analysis, genome-wide SNP genotypes for about 55% of the 666 donors were used, and that subset was treated as a discovery cohort. All discovery cohort repertoires had been generated on a single sequencing platform. Class I and class II HLA loci were covered by the typing at four-digit resolution. Typing coverage differed by locus: A, B, C, DRB1 and DQB1 were typed in about 629-640 donors, DQA1 in roughly 510, DPA1 in some 600, and DPB1 in 472. Roughly 5 DR-DQ haplotypes were handled as single units for association and clustering because linkage in the cohort was strong. Among around 400 genotyped donors of the cohort, an average of approximately 220,000 unique TCR beta nucleotide sequences was sequenced per donor, of which roughly 17% were non-productive. Overall results and qualifications from the work: Some IMGT-functional V segments, including TRBV6-2 and TRBV6-3, could not be distinguished by the 87-base-pair reads and were therefore excluded. Only TCR beta chains were sequenced in this cohort, and the absence of alpha or paired-chain data limited detectable features. According to a later analysis, most CMV-associated TCR beta chains appeared to be HLA-restricted, and the HLA associations seemed to be driven largely by CMV exposure. Several of the top co-occurrence clusters appeared to be linked to parvovirus B19, influenza, CMV and Epstein-Barr virus, according to a later analysis. The study listed 164 TCR beta chains as associated with cytomegalovirus. It was suggested by the authors that the approach could potentially be generalized to other disease states and immunological phenotypes. In a later genetic analysis, fewer N-insertions in productive TCRs were reported among donors in an Asian-associated ancestry cluster than the approximately 710-donor mean. A cluster of highly shared sequence variants was judged likely to represent a technical artifact of the sequencing pipeline. For the cohort, immune exposure information was limited to CMV serostatus. In both the original and validation cohorts, the classifier was reported to diagnose cytomegalovirus status with high specificity and sensitivity. Roughly 15 rarely observed V segments, including chromosome 9 orphons, were excluded from the earlier analysis of about 600 of the donors because counts were too low. A later analysis found that HLA-associated TCR beta chains were more clonally expanded and had lower generation probabilities than equally common non-associated chains. In an earlier analysis of approximately 590 of the donors, most TCR beta V segments were observed in productive rearrangements about 90% or about 30% of the time, broadly matching IMGT annotations. HLA typing was unavailable for some donors at each locus, so association tests used only the typed subset. In vitro tests confirmed that a few of the cytomegalovirus-associated TCR beta chains recognize cytomegalovirus antigens. A later analysis found that TCR association rates varied across HLA loci, with DRB1 alleles showing the most associated TCRs and HLA-C alleles the fewest. In a later genetic analysis, a missense DCLRE1C variant was associated with V-gene and J-gene trimming of TCR beta chains, and the association was replicated in an independent cohort. Assigning TCR associations to individual alleles was difficult when HLA alleles, especially DR and DQ, strongly co-occurred. Roughly uniform sequencing depth across donors was assumed in presence/absence analyses, although this assumption may not hold. A further reported finding was that TCR beta sequences accurately predicted the HLA-A and HLA-B alleles for most subjects in the first cohort. Most TCR sequences were observed very rarely across donors, whereas some public TCRs were present in many individuals. Specific HLA alleles were associated with 15,000 to 20,000 TCR beta sequences at a false discovery rate of 0.05 in a later analysis. Correlated functional status among segregating V segments might reflect linkage disequilibrium, but an unknown experimental factor could not be ruled out.

Receptor amplification or capture employed the immunoSEQ multiplex PCR assay. The multiplex PCR relied on a mix of 60 forward primers for TCR Vbeta segments and 13 reverse primers for TCR Jbeta segments. The CDR3 region of rearranged TCR beta genes was amplified from genomic DNA by a multiplex PCR assay. On the Illumina HiSeq System, the amplified TCR beta libraries were sequenced as 87-base-pair reads. As for the authors' bioinformatics: In a later analysis, around 80 million unique TCR beta chains were counted across the roughly 610 repertoires, and around 11 million of these chains were shared by at least two donors. Raw reads were error-corrected and collapsed into unique sequences by a nearest-neighbor algorithm in which closely related sequences were merged to remove PCR and sequencing errors. Alignment of CDR3 sequences to IMGT reference sequences was used to assign V, D and J gene segments. Each retained sequence needed at least a six-nucleotide match to both a V gene segment and a J gene segment. Rearrangements were called productive when the CDR3 lacked stop codons and stayed in frame with V and J; all others were non-productive. Following IMGT convention, CDR3 was defined as the stretch from the second conserved V-encoded cysteine to the conserved J-encoded phenylalanine. The earlier analysis of about 620 of the donors excluded sequences that lacked an unambiguous match to a single V gene segment. In an earlier analysis of around 600 of the donors, V segments were called functional above 56.7% productive rearrangements and were called segregating when the between-donor standard deviation exceeded 5%. A statistical classification framework was built to diagnose cytomegalovirus status from the catalog of TCR beta chain sequences. In a later analysis, V and J genes were assigned by comparing TCR nucleotide sequences against IMGT/GENE-DB human TR gene sequences. In a later analysis, CDR3 sequences and most-parsimonious VDJ recombination scenarios were assigned using the TCRdist pipeline. A later analysis defined each TCR beta chain by its CDR3 amino acid sequence plus V-gene family, and excluded reads lacking a unique V-gene family. As a way to deal with suspected cross-contamination and a sequencing artifact, a later analysis dropped under 600 nucleotide sequences that were highly shared and had low generation probability. In a later analysis, a clonal expansion index for each public chain was calculated from normalized within-repertoire ranks of inferred template counts. In a later analysis, generation probabilities were computed with a VDJ recombination model fitted to out-of-frame rearrangements, and the resulting probabilities were checked against IGoR. In a later analysis, hypergeometric tests were used to score TCR-TCR, TCR-HLA and TCR-CMV co-occurrence, with a repertoire-size bias correction applied to TCR pairs. False discovery rates were estimated in a later analysis by permuting HLA or CMV assignments 20 times. In a later analysis, co-occurring TCRs were grouped with DBSCAN, and TCRdist sequence similarity was added when clustering was performed within HLA-allele-positive subsets. For co-occurrence clustering, repertoires with fewer than 30,000 or more than 120,000 public chains were excluded, along with about five repertoires with anomalous nucleotide sharing. Imported from immuneACCESS, the table was reduced by TCRdb to in-frame sequences with V and J called. These copies leave out some clones; in studies compared against another copy, an unresolved V gene accounts for under half, and the cause of the remainder is not known. V and J calls and clone size are given by that table; D and trimming were obtained from the DNA. The sample table holds around 100,000 clones, of which 79% were seen once. 3.1% of the sample is held by the ten biggest clonotypes.

The cohort was made up of 500 to 850 healthy bone marrow donors. At the time of sampling, all cohort members were nominally healthy, though unrecorded immune exposures were likely present. The donor tested CMV seronegative and was one of the 352 seronegative cohort members. Each donor provided a peripheral blood sample, and peripheral blood mononuclear cells were used for TCR beta sequencing. Genomic DNA was extracted from the blood cell samples with the Qiagen DNeasy Blood Extraction Kit. CDR1 and CDR2 (SNHLY, FYNNEI) derive from the germline V gene. The CDR3 contains 13 residues, cysteine and phenylalanine counted. CDR3 DNA is the only sequence kept; it has 39 bases, read in frame from the first base. Ends trimmed: V by 5 bases, J by 3 bases; bases unmatched to a gene: 3.

Sequences were obtained from PBMCs. The sequence is built from TRBV2 and TRBJ2-7; the junction holds 8 bases that match TRBD1. This clonotype was sampled from a woman aged 40 to 50 in good health and CMV-seronegative. The CDR3 region has the sequence CASSTGGSYEQYF. The sequenced DNA: TGTGCCAGCAGTACAGGGGGTAGCTACGAGCAGTACTTC. With the rest looked up from the reference TRBV2 and TRBJ2-7 genes rather than sequenced, the full variable domain is EPEVTQTPSHQVTQMGQEVILRCVPISNHLYFYWYRQILGQKVEFLVSFYNNEISEKSEIFDDQFSVERPDGSNFTLKIRSTKLEDSAMYFCASSTGGSYEQYFGPGTRLTVT.